This T cell receptor beta chain is drawn from a study of beta chain features in type 1 diabetes. What was sequenced were expressed TCRB transcripts, since all of the isolated RNA had been reverse transcribed. The data were produced by immunoSEQ multiplex PCR, yet TCRdb's version contains in-frame clones alone and is incomplete. The sample shows around 500,000 clones, 10% to 12% of them seen only once. Turning to this clone: Antigen unknown.

Trimming pared 1 base from V and 0 bases from J, leaving 14 bases between. The germline V gene encodes CDR1 SGDLS and CDR2 YYNGEE. The length of the CDR3 is 17 residues. Study-wide results and caveats: Across all four CD4+ subsets, people with type 1 diabetes showed modestly shorter TCRB CDR3s.

This receptor was taken from a woman younger than 30 in good health. Sequenced: naive CD4+ T cells from blood. The chain employs TRBV9 and TRBJ1-5; D ambiguous. The CDR3 sequence: CASSVTPGEYSNQPQHF. The CDR3 bases are TGTGCCAGCAGCGTAACCCCGGGAGAGTATAGCAATCAGCCCCAGCATTTT.